This paragraph covers one T cell receptor (beta chain) sequence. In germline, CDR1 is SNHLY, CDR2 FYNNEI. V lost 1 base to trimming and J lost 7 bases; unmatched junction nucleotides: 6. The CDR3 spans 15 residues. The data derive from a study of blood T cell repertoires in COVID-19. The overall study: PBMCs, B-cell-depleted T cells, or T cells provided the cDNA or gDNA that made up the material.

The data were produced by immunoSEQ multiplex PCR, yet TCRdb's version contains in-frame clones alone and is incomplete. Of under 200,000 clones detected, more than 70% appear once; the ten largest clones hold roughly 6%. The sequenced material came from peripheral blood. This TCR derives from a man in his forties with active or convalescent COVID-19. This chain uses TRBV2 with TRBJ1-5, with 8 bases identical to TRBD1. CDR3 sequence: CASSEVTRGHQPQHF. The CDR3 nucleotides read TGTGCCAGCAGTGAAGTTACCAGGGGGCACCAGCCCCAGCATTTT.